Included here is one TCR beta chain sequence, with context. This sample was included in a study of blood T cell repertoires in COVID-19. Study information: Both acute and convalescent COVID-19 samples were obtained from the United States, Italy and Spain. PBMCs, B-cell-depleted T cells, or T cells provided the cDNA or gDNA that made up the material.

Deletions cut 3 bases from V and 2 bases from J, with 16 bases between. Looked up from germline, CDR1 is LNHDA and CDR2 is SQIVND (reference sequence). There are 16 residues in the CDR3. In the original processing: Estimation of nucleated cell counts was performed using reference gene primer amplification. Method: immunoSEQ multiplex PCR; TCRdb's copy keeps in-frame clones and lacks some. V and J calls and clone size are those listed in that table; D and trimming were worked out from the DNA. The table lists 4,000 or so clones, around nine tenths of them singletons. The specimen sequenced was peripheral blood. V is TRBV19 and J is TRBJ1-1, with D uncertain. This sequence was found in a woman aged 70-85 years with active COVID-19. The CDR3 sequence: CASSMMAARHNTEAFF. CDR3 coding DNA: TGTGCCAGTAGTATGATGGCTGCGCGGCATAACACTGAAGCTTTCTTT.